These 22 T cell receptor beta chains were sequenced from one sample in a study of cytomegalovirus exposure and HLA in healthy donors. PCR employed 60 Vbeta and 13 Jbeta primers. The method was immunoSEQ multiplex PCR; TCRdb's version includes in-frame clones alone and lacks a portion of them. The profile shows under 150,000 clones, 81% of them singletons. Sequenced sample: PBMCs. Receptor source: a woman under 40 in good health and CMV-seronegative.

This clone was counted a single time. The chain uses TRBV19 and TRBJ2-2; 8 nucleotides match TRBD1. In germline, CDR1 is LNHDA, CDR2 SQIVND (reference sequence). CDR3 length: 13 residues. V gave up 7 bases and J gave up 7 bases; unmatched junction bases: 5. CDR3 sequence reads: CASTADRDGELFF. The CDR3 DNA follows: TGTGCCAGTACCGCGGACAGGGACGGGGAGCTGTTTTTT.

The chain combines TRBV6-5 with TRBJ1-2, with D perhaps TRBD1 (5 bases). In germline, CDR1 is MNHEY, CDR2 SVGAGI. The CDR3 runs 14 residues. V gave up 2 bases and J gave up 8 bases, with 15 bases separating them. CDR3 in amino acids: CASSYGGGADGYTF. In DNA form, the CDR3 reads TGTGCCAGCAGTTACGGGGGAGGGGCCGACGGCTACACCTTC.

The V gene is TRBV18, the J gene TRBJ2-7, with 8 bases that match TRBD1. This CDR3 region has 15 residues. CDR1 and CDR2 (germline): KGHSH, LQKENI. The junction had 13 bases not matched to a gene; V was cut back by 5 bases and J by 7 bases. The CDR3 sequence is CASSIGQGGVVEQYF. The CDR3 DNA is TGTGCCAGCTCAATCGGACAGGGAGGAGTTGTGGAGCAGTACTTC.

The gene calls are TRBV27 and TRBJ2-1; 7 positions match TRBD2. With V trimmed by 5 bases and J by 5 bases, 9 bases remained unmatched. Germline V gene lookup returns CDR1 MNHEY and CDR2 SMNVEV (reference sequence). This CDR3 contains 15 residues. CDR3 nucleotides: TGTGCCAGCAGTCTAGGACTAGTTCTTAACAATGAGCAGTTCTTC. This sequence encodes CASSLGLVLNNEQFF.

The rearrangement uses TRBV5-1 and TRBJ2-7; 10 positions match TRBD2. After removal of 0 bases from V and 3 bases from J, the junction contained 6 bases not matched to a gene. Germline loops: CDR1 SGHRS, CDR2 YFSETQ. The CDR3 is made up of 16 amino acids. In DNA, the CDR3 is TGCGCCAGCAGCTTGGCGCCTAGCGGGAGTCTCTACGAGCAGTACTTC. Translation: CASSLAPSGSLYEQYF.

This sequence joins TRBV6-1 and TRBJ2-7; 7 positions match TRBD1. Trimming took 5 bases from V and 6 from J; bases not matched to a gene: 4. Germline V gene lookup returns CDR1 MNHNS and CDR2 SASEGT. The length of the CDR3 is 12 residues. The CDR3: CASSRDSSEQYF. DNA for the CDR3: TGTGCCAGCAGTCGGGACAGTTCCGAGCAGTACTTC.

The chain employs TRBV6-4 and TRBJ1-5, with TRBD1 matching over 7 bases. Looked up from germline, CDR1 is MRHNA and CDR2 is SNTAGT. J gave up 4 bases and V 3 bases, and 9 bases lay outside the gene matches. The CDR3 is made up of 16 amino acids. The CDR3 loop reads CASSEVGGSGNQPQHF. CDR3 sequence (DNA): TGTGCCAGCAGTGAAGTAGGGGGCTCGGGGAATCAGCCCCAGCATTTT.

CDR3 sequence: CASSPQGLAALNTGELFF. In DNA form, the CDR3 reads TGTGCCAGCAGTCCCCAAGGACTAGCGGCCCTGAACACCGGGGAGCTGTTTTTT. The rearrangement links TRBV7-2 to TRBJ2-2; 10 nucleotides align to TRBD2. The V gene's germline CDR1 is SGHTA and CDR2 FQGNSA. The J segment lost 1 base and the V segment lost 6 bases, leaving 11 bases of the junction unmatched. This CDR3 comprises 18 residues.

This rearrangement joins TRBV2 to TRBJ2-7, with 8 bases fitting TRBD1. CDR1 is SNHLY and CDR2 is FYNNEI in the germline V gene. After removal of 7 bases from V and 5 bases from J, the junction contained 7 bases not matched to a gene. CDR3 length: 13 amino acids. Here the CDR3 DNA reads TGTGCCAGCACTCAGGACAGGGCTGACGAGCAGTACTTC. Encoded protein: CASTQDRADEQYF.

The chain joins TRBV7-2 to TRBJ1-5, with 8 bases aligning to TRBD1. The V and J ends lost 6 bases and 2 bases, in that order; junction bases with no gene match: 3. CDR1 is SGHTA and CDR2 is FQGNSA in the germline V gene. The CDR3 sequence is 14 residues long. Here the CDR3 DNA reads TGTGCCAGCAGAACGACAGGGGGCAATCAGCCCCAGCATTTT. Amino acid sequence: CASRTTGGNQPQHF.

The count of this clone is one. V is TRBV5-1 and J is TRBJ2-3; TRBD2 agrees at 7 bases. The trim removed 1 base at V and 1 base at J, leaving 12 bases unmatched. The CDR3 is 18 residues long. Germline lookup yields CDR1 SGHRS and CDR2 YFSETQ. The CDR3 DNA reads as TGCGCCAGCAGCTTGTTGGCTAGCGGAGTTATTCGCACAGATACGCAGTATTTT. It specifies CASSLLASGVIRTDTQYF.

This chain connects TRBV13 to TRBJ2-7; 10 nucleotides agree with TRBD2. The CDR3 has 14 amino acids. Germline lookup yields CDR1 PRHDT and CDR2 FYEKMQ (reference sequence). J gave up 4 bases and V 1 base, and 1 base lay outside the gene matches. The CDR3 loop reads CASSLVTSGYEQYF. CDR3 DNA sequence: TGTGCCAGCAGCTTAGTGACTAGCGGGTACGAGCAGTACTTC.

The rearrangement links TRBV9 to TRBJ2-1, with 7 nucleotides matching TRBD2. The ends lost 0 bases at V and 6 bases at J; junction bases unmatched: 6. This CDR3 contains 15 residues. Germline values: CDR1 SGDLS, CDR2 YYNGEE. This CDR3 is CASSVAGGAFNEQFF. CDR3 DNA: TGTGCCAGCAGCGTAGCGGGGGGAGCCTTCAATGAGCAGTTCTTC.

The rearrangement links TRBV5-5 to TRBJ2-1, with unresolved D. The CDR3 totals 14 residues. Germline V lookup: CDR1 SGHKS, CDR2 YYEKEE (reference sequence). Trimming stripped 4 bases from V and 5 bases from J, with 13 bases between. This CDR3 is CASSRGFGNNEQFF. As DNA, the CDR3 is TGTGCCAGCAGCCGCGGATTCGGAAACAATGAGCAGTTCTTC.

The chain recombines TRBV30 with TRBJ2-3; unclear D gene. V was pared by 0 bases and J by 6 bases, with 10 bases between. The CDR3 length is 13 residues. Germline V gene data show CDR1 as GTSNPN and CDR2 as SVGIG (reference sequence). The CDR3 DNA sequence: TGTGCCTGGAGTGTTCGGGTTAGGGATACGCAGTATTTT. Translated: CAWSVRVRDTQYF.

The V call is TRBV29-1, the J call TRBJ1-2; perhaps TRBD1 as D (6 bases). Germline assignment: CDR1 SQVTM and CDR2 ANQGSEA. Trimming pared 5 bases from V and 2 bases from J, leaving 15 bases between. This CDR3 contains 14 residues. The CDR3 coding sequence is TGCAGCGTTCGTAGCAGGGGCCAGAACTATGGCTACACCTTC. It is translated as CSVRSRGQNYGYTF. Together with reference TRBV29-1 and TRBJ1-2, the CDR3 gives the full variable domain: SAVISQKPSRDICQRGTSLTIQCQVDSQVTMMFWYRQQPGQSLTLIATANQGSEATYESGFVIDKFPISRPNLTFSTLTVSNMSPEDSSIYLCSVRSRGQNYGYTFGSGTRLTVV.

In its sample, this clone was seen a few times. The chain recombines TRBV28 with TRBJ2-5; the D gene is possibly TRBD2 (7 bases). V was cut by 5 bases and J by 3 bases, with 25 bases left in between. Per the germline V gene, CDR1 is MDHEN and CDR2 is SYDVKM. This CDR3 is built from 18 residues. The CDR3 loop is CASSEQWSWEGGKETQYF. CDR3 in DNA: TGTGCCAGCAGTGAACAGTGGAGTTGGGAGGGGGGAAAAGAGACCCAGTACTTC.

The V gene is TRBV19, the J gene TRBJ2-1; 12 bases agree with TRBD2. This CDR3 spans 18 amino acids. After removal of 8 bases from V and 2 bases from J, the junction contained 13 bases not matched to a gene. CDR1 is LNHDA and CDR2 is SQIVND in the germline V gene (reference sequence). This CDR3 reads CASQDRGLAGRTYNEQFF. CDR3 coding DNA: TGTGCCAGTCAAGACAGAGGACTAGCGGGGCGAACCTACAATGAGCAGTTCTTC.

V usage is TRBV10-1 and J usage is TRBJ1-2; TRBD1 is a possible D gene (5 bases). Germline values: CDR1 WNHNN, CDR2 SYGVQD (reference sequence). This CDR3 has 12 amino acids. The ends were cut back, 5 bases at V and 4 bases at J, with 8 bases in the middle. CDR3 sequence (DNA): TGCGCCAGCAGTTCTACAGGCTATGGCTACACCTTC. Amino acids: CASSSTGYGYTF.

Points on this clone: Given a far larger clone just one base away, this is likely a sequencing read error. Distinct nucleotide sequences in the sample also encode this CDR3. J is TRBJ2-5 and V is TRBV7-9; 7 bases map to TRBD2. Germline trimming cut 3 bases from V and 0 bases from J; bases unmatched to any gene: 7. This CDR3 contains 16 residues. CDR1 and CDR2 from the germline V gene are SEHNR and FQNEAQ (reference sequence). CDR3 in DNA: TGTGCCAGCAGCTTGGTGGGGGGGGAGGACCAAGAGACCCAGTACTTC. This encodes CASSLVGGEDQETQYF.

This clone has a single count. This rearrangement joins TRBV13 to TRBJ1-1, with D unresolved. The germline V and J ends were trimmed by 4 bases and 5 bases, with 11 bases remaining between them. Germline CDR1 is PRHDT and CDR2 is FYEKMQ (reference sequence). The CDR3 is 13 amino acids. CDR3 protein: CASSSTRGTEAFF. DNA for the CDR3: TGTGCCAGCAGCTCTACTCGGGGAACTGAAGCTTTCTTT.

The chain employs TRBV6-5 and TRBJ2-7, with 9 positions matching TRBD1. V lost 4 bases and J lost 3; bases outside the gene matches: 7. The CDR3 runs 15 residues. The V gene's germline CDR1 is MNHEY and CDR2 SVGAGI. Here the CDR3 reads CASSSPGQGVYEQYF. Here the CDR3 DNA reads TGTGCCAGCAGTTCCCCGGGACAGGGTGTCTACGAGCAGTACTTC.